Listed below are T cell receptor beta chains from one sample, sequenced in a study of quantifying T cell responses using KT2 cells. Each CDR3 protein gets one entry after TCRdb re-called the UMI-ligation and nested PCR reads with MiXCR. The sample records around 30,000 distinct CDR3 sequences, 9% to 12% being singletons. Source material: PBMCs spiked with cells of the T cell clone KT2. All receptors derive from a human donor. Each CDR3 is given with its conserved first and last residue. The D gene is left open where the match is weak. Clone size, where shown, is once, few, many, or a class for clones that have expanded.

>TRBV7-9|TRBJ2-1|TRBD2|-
CASSPGGRGQFF
TGTGCCAGCAGCCCTGGGGGGAGGGGGCAGTTCTTC
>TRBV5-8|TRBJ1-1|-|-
CASSFSADEAFF
TGTGCCAGCAGCTTTTCGGCCGATGAAGCTTTCTTT
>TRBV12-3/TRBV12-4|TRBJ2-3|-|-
CASSLGGAPDTQYF
TGTGCCAGCAGTTTAGGGGGGGCCCCAGATACGCAGTATTTT
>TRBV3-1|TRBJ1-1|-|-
CASSRHYPRSGTENTEAFF
TGTGCCAGCAGCCGGCATTACCCGCGATCCGGGACCGAGAACACTGAAGCTTTCTTT
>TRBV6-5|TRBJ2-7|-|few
CASSYSLTALTYEQYF
TGTGCCAGCAGTTACTCCCTGACGGCACTCACCTACGAGCAGTACTTC
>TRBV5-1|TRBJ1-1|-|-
CASSLRTRSDTEAFF
TGCGCCAGCAGCTTGCGTACAAGGTCGGACACTGAAGCTTTCTTT
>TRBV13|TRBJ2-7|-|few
CASRGGRGREQYF
TGTGCCAGCAGGGGGGGCAGGGGCCGGGAGCAGTACTTC
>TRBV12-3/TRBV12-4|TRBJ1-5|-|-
CASSLNNQPQHF
TGTGCCAGCAGTTTAAATAATCAGCCCCAGCATTTT
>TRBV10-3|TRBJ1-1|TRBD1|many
CAISSGGAGTEAFF
TGTGCCATCAGTTCAGGGGGCGCGGGGACTGAAGCTTTCTTT
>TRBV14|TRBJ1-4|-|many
CASSQDPGRSEKLFF
TGTGCCAGCAGCCAAGATCCAGGGCGTAGTGAAAAACTGTTTTTT
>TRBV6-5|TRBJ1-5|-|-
CASSHTGSSNQPQHF
TGTGCCAGCAGTCACACAGGGAGTAGCAATCAGCCCCAGCATTTT
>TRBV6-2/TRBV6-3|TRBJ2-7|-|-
CASSYGAGEQYF
TGTGCCAGCAGTTACGGGGCTGGCGAGCAGTACTTC
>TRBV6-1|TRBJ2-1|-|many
CASRLRVDEQFF
TGTGCCAGCAGACTCAGGGTGGATGAGCAGTTCTTC
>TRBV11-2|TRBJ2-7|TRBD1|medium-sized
CASSLADRPTYEQYF
TGTGCCAGCAGCTTAGCGGACAGGCCGACCTACGAGCAGTACTTC
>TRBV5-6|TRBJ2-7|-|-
CASSLEGGEQYF
TGTGCCAGCAGCTTGGAAGGGGGCGAGCAGTACTTC
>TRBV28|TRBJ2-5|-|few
CAGRDRFQETQYF
TGTGCCGGACGAGACAGGTTCCAAGAGACCCAGTACTTC
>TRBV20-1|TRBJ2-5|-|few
CSARDSPRRGRETQYF
TGCAGTGCTAGAGATTCGCCCCGACGGGGAAGAGAGACCCAGTACTTC
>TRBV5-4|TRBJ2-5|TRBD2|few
CASSSQRGQETQYF
TGTGCCAGCAGCTCTCAGCGGGGGCAAGAGACCCAGTACTTC
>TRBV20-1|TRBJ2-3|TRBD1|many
CSALRGRVADTQYF
TGCAGTGCCCTCAGGGGGCGCGTCGCAGATACGCAGTATTTT
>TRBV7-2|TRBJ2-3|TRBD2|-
CASSLRLAGGGTDTQYF
TGTGCCAGCAGCTTAAGACTAGCGGGGGGGGGCACAGATACGCAGTATTTT
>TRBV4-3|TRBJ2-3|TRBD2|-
CASSQRASSGRAIVDTQYF
TGCGCCAGCAGCCAAAGAGCCTCTAGCGGGAGGGCCATCGTAGATACGCAGTATTTT
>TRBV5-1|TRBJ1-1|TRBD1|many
CASSSTGYGTEAFF
TGCGCCAGCAGCTCGACAGGGTACGGCACTGAAGCTTTCTTT
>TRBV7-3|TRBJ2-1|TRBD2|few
CASSLGGLARNNEQFF
TGTGCCAGCAGCTTAGGGGGACTAGCCCGAAACAATGAGCAGTTCTTC
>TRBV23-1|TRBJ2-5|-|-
CASSQLGGRKNPRDQEKTQETQYF
TGCGCCAGCAGTCAATTAGGAGGAAGAAAAAACCCAAGAGACCAAGAAAAAACCCAAGAGACCCAGTACTTC
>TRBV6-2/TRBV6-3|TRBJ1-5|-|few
CASSYVQGAAQPQHF
TGTGCCAGCAGTTACGTTCAGGGAGCAGCTCAGCCCCAGCATTTT
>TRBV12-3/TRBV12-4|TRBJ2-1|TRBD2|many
CASSRASGGYNEQFF
TGTGCCAGCAGCCGAGCTAGCGGGGGCTACAATGAGCAGTTCTTC
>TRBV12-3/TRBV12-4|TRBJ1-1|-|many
CASSLGLLNTEAFF
TGTGCCAGCAGTTTGGGCCTCCTGAACACTGAAGCTTTCTTT
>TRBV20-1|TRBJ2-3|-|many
CSARGTDTQYF
TGCAGTGCTAGGGGAACAGATACGCAGTATTTT
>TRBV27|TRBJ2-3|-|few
CASSLGPDTQYF
TGTGCCAGCAGTTTGGGGCCAGATACGCAGTATTTT
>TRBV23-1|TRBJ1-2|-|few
CASSQSPGPQREINYGYTF
TGCGCCAGCAGTCAATCGCCCGGTCCACAGAGGGAGATTAACTATGGCTACACCTTC
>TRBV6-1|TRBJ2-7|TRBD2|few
CASSESGRTYEQYF
TGTGCCAGCAGTGAAAGCGGGAGGACTTACGAGCAGTACTTC
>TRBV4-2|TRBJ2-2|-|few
CASSQELNRAVTGELFF
TGTGCCAGCAGCCAAGAATTAAACAGGGCTGTCACCGGGGAGCTGTTTTTT
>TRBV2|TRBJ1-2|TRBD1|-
CASRGQGVDGYTF
TGTGCCAGCAGGGGACAGGGGGTTGATGGCTACACCTTC
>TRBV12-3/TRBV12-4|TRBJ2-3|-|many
CASSLEYPDTQYF
TGTGCCAGCAGTTTGGAATATCCAGATACGCAGTATTTT
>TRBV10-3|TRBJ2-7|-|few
CAITGDWSSYEQYF
TGTGCCATCACCGGGGACTGGAGCTCCTACGAGCAGTACTTC
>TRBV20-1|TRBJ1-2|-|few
CSAPFIRAYGYTF
TGCAGTGCTCCGTTTATCCGGGCCTATGGCTACACCTTC
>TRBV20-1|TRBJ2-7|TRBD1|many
CSAKDRGDEQYF
TGCAGTGCGAAGGACAGGGGGGACGAGCAGTACTTC
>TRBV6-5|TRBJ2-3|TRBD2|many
CASSYIAGGPDTQYF
TGTGCCAGCAGTTACATAGCGGGGGGGCCAGATACGCAGTATTTT
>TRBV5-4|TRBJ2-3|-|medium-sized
CASSPVRAGTDTQYF
TGTGCCAGCAGCCCCGTCAGGGCGGGCACAGATACGCAGTATTTT
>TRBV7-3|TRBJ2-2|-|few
CASSLLGSGELFF
TGTGCCAGCAGCTTATTAGGGTCCGGGGAGCTGTTTTTT
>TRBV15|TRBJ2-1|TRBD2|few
CATSRDLTRLAGGGNEQFF
TGTGCCACCAGCAGAGATCTAACCCGACTAGCGGGAGGAGGAAATGAGCAGTTCTTC
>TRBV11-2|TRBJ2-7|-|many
CASSLTGRAGEQYF
TGTGCCAGCAGCTTAACGGGCAGGGCTGGCGAGCAGTACTTC
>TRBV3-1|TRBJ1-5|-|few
CASSQDEGQPQHF
TGTGCCAGCAGCCAAGATGAAGGTCAGCCCCAGCATTTT
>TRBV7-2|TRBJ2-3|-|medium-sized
CASSLRDSTDTQYF
TGTGCCAGCAGCTTACGCGACAGCACAGATACGCAGTATTTT
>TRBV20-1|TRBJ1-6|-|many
CSAIPDANNSPLHF
TGCAGTGCTATCCCGGACGCCAATAATTCACCCCTCCACTTT
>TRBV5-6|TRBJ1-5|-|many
CASSLGRSNQPQHF
TGTGCCAGCAGCTTGGGCCGGAGCAATCAGCCCCAGCATTTT
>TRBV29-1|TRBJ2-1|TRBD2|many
CSVEDRGGVYNEQFF
TGCAGCGTTGAAGATCGCGGGGGGGTCTACAATGAGCAGTTCTTC